Shown below are 32 T cell receptor beta chains from a single sample sequenced in a study of blood T cell repertoires in COVID-19. Sequencing was performed with immunoSEQ multiplex PCR; in TCRdb, only in-frame clones are kept and a portion is missing. The table includes approximately 140,000 clones, 86% detected once. Source material: peripheral blood. The receptor set was obtained from a woman aged 55-70 years with acute or convalescent COVID-19.

This clone was seen only a few times. The chain is built from TRBV6-6 and TRBJ2-1, with 7 positions matching TRBD1. Germline CDR1 and CDR2: MNHNY and SVGAGI (reference sequence). The CDR3 has 14 residues. V dropped 6 bases and J dropped 6; count of bases not matched to a gene: 8. In DNA form, the CDR3 reads TGTGCCAGCAGGCCCGACAGGGACCGCAATGAGCAGTTCTTC. Translated, it gives CASRPDRDRNEQFF.

This clone was seen a single time. The rearrangement joins TRBV24-1 to TRBJ2-7; tentative D call: TRBD1 (5 bases). Looked up from germline, CDR1 is KGHDR and CDR2 is SFDVKD. V gave up 4 bases and J gave up 3 bases, with 9 bases separating them. This CDR3 is built from 13 residues. The CDR3 DNA reads as TGTGCCACCAGTGACCGCAGGGTCTACGAGCAGTACTTC. Its translation is CATSDRRVYEQYF.

The chain uses TRBV7-6 and TRBJ1-1; D is possibly TRBD1 (6 bases). The CDR3 spans 14 residues. The V end lost 8 bases, the J end lost 4 bases, and 17 bases lay between the germline ends. Germline V lookup: CDR1 SGHVS, CDR2 FNYEAQ. CDR3 sequence: CASAGNRDPTEAFF. The CDR3 nucleotides are TGTGCCAGCGCTGGAAACAGGGACCCCACTGAAGCTTTCTTT.

The chain employs TRBV5-6 and TRBJ2-5, with 10 bases matching TRBD2. The CDR3 contains 13 residues. V shed 6 bases, J shed 5 bases, and the junction held 4 bases outside the gene matches. Germline V lookup: CDR1 SGHDT, CDR2 YYEEEE. The DNA of the CDR3 is TGTGCCAGCAAGGGGACTAGCGAGGAGACCCAGTACTTC. Protein product: CASKGTSEETQYF. Based on the CDR3 plus reference TRBV5-6 and TRBJ2-5, the full variable domain is DAGVTQSPTHLIKTRGQQVTLRCSPKSGHDTVSWYQQALGQGPQFIFQYYEEEERQRGNFPDRFSGHQFPNYSSELNVNALLLGDSALYLCASKGTSEETQYFGPGTRLLVL.

CDR3 loop: CASSAESQGWVYNEQFF. Written as DNA, the CDR3 is TGTGCCAGCAGCGCTGAGTCACAGGGGTGGGTTTATAATGAGCAGTTCTTC. The chain couples TRBV9 to TRBJ2-1; 7 bases agree with TRBD1. Germline V gene data show CDR1 as SGDLS and CDR2 as YYNGEE. This CDR3 is built from 17 residues. After removal of 3 bases from V and 7 bases from J, the junction contained 16 bases not matched to a gene.

This chain links TRBV24-1 with TRBJ2-2; D is possibly TRBD2 (5 bases). Trimming removed 6 bases at V and 5 bases at J, with 6 bases between. The length of the CDR3 is 12 residues. Germline-derived CDR1 and CDR2 are KGHDR and SFDVKD. The CDR3 coding sequence is TGTGCCACCAGTCGCGGGACCGGGGAGCTGTTTTTT. Residues: CATSRGTGELFF.

The rearrangement links TRBV28 to TRBJ1-5; D perhaps matches TRBD1 (6 bases). Germline CDR1 and CDR2: MDHEN and SYDVKM. Trimming removed 2 bases at V and 1 base at J, with 27 bases between. The CDR3 has 21 amino acids. The CDR3 DNA reads as TGTGCCAGCAGTTTAAGAGACAGGTTAGGGAAGGTCGGAATAAGCAATCAGCCCCAGCATTTT. Translating it yields CASSLRDRLGKVGISNQPQHF.

The V and J genes are TRBV28 and TRBJ2-2; 9 bases are a match to TRBD1. CDR1 and CDR2 (germline): MDHEN, SYDVKM. After removal of 5 bases from V and 4 bases from J, the junction contained 11 bases not matched to a gene. The CDR3 runs 17 residues. The CDR3 DNA sequence: TGTGCCAGCAGTCCCCGACAGGGGGGGAGGATCACCGGGGAGCTGTTTTTT. Its translation is CASSPRQGGRITGELFF.

This chain joins TRBV6-6 and TRBJ1-5; the D gene is possibly TRBD1 (5 bases). The germline gives CDR1 MNHNY, CDR2 SVGAGI (reference sequence). This CDR3 has 15 residues. Trimming took off 5 bases at V and 4 bases at J, with 15 bases between the two ends. The chain's CDR3 is CASSPLGHHNQPQHF. Here the CDR3 DNA reads TGTGCCAGCAGTCCCTTGGGGCACCATAATCAGCCCCAGCATTTT.

The chain has TRBV4-3 and TRBJ2-7; 12 bases line up with TRBD2. V lost 4 bases and J lost 5; bases outside the gene matches: 6. Germline lookup yields CDR1 LGHNA and CDR2 YSLEER. This CDR3 is 15 amino acids long. The CDR3 region is CASSRETSGGHEQYF. DNA for the CDR3: TGCGCCAGCAGCCGAGAGACTAGCGGGGGTCACGAGCAGTACTTC.

The chain combines TRBV30 with TRBJ1-4, with 7 nucleotides matching TRBD1. This CDR3 is built from 15 residues. After removal of 5 bases from V and 8 bases from J, the junction contained 14 bases not matched to a gene. CDR1 and CDR2 from the germline V gene are GTSNPN and SVGIG (reference sequence). For the CDR3, the DNA is TGTGCCTGGGCAGGACGACAGGGCGTAGGGGAAAAACTGTTTTTT. It codes for CAWAGRQGVGEKLFF.

The CDR3 DNA reads TGTGCCAGCTCGGACAGGGGTGGCTCCAATCAGCCCCAGCATTTT. Its protein is CASSDRGGSNQPQHF. V is TRBV18 and J is TRBJ1-5; 9 bases line up with TRBD1. Germline assignment: CDR1 KGHSH and CDR2 LQKENI. The V and J ends lost 6 bases and 3 bases, in that order; junction bases with no gene match: 6. The CDR3 has 15 residues.

This chain connects TRBV7-2 to TRBJ2-1; no clear D gene. Trimming left V 2 bases short and J 1 base short, with 9 bases between. Germline loops: CDR1 SGHTA, CDR2 FQGNSA. The CDR3 loop spans 15 amino acids. CDR3 sequence (DNA): TGTGCCAGCAGCTTACACATGCCATCCTACAATGAGCAGTTCTTC. Protein product: CASSLHMPSYNEQFF.

The chain recombines TRBV5-4 with TRBJ2-7; the match to TRBD1 covers 8 bases. The CDR3 sequence is 14 residues long. J lost 3 bases, V lost 0 bases, and 2 bases had no gene match. Germline-derived CDR1 and CDR2 are SGHNT and YYREEE (reference sequence). CDR3 sequence reads: CASSLGQGYYEQYF. In nucleotides, the CDR3 is TGTGCCAGCAGCTTGGGACAGGGGTACTACGAGCAGTACTTC.

The rearrangement uses TRBV5-4 and TRBJ2-4; 9 nucleotides line up with TRBD2. The germline V gene encodes CDR1 SGHNT and CDR2 YYREEE (reference sequence). The CDR3 covers 18 residues. V shed 3 bases and J 0 bases; nucleotides not matched to a gene: 10. CDR3 sequence reads: CASSWETSGFLAKNIQYF. CDR3 DNA sequence: TGTGCCAGCAGCTGGGAGACTAGCGGATTTCTAGCCAAAAACATTCAGTACTTC.

This chain connects TRBV7-2 to TRBJ2-2, with 8 nucleotides matching TRBD1. Germline V CDR1 and CDR2: SGHTA, FQGNSA. Trimming at V came to 6 bases and at J to 1 base, leaving 13 bases not matched to a gene. This CDR3 contains 18 residues. The CDR3 loop reads CASSLKGTGTGNTGELFF. Here the CDR3 DNA reads TGTGCCAGCAGTTTAAAGGGTACCGGGACAGGGAACACCGGGGAGCTGTTTTTT. Full variable domain (outside the CDR3, taken from reference TRBV7-2 and TRBJ2-2): GAGVSQSPSNKVTEKGKDVELRCDPISGHTALYWYRQSLGQGLEFLIYFQGNSAPDKSGLPSDRFSAERTGGSVSTLTIQRTQQEDSAVYLCASSLKGTGTGNTGELFFGEGSRLTVL.

Note on this clone: Other DNA sequences of this sample code for an identical CDR3. The chain employs TRBV19 and TRBJ1-3; no definite D call. Germline assignment: CDR1 LNHDA and CDR2 SQIVND (reference sequence). The V and J ends lost 4 bases and 0 bases respectively, with 16 bases between them. CDR3 length: 17 residues. For the CDR3, the DNA is TGTGCCAGTAGTACCGGCGGAGGGTCGCTCTCTGGAAACACCATATATTTT. Translated: CASSTGGGSLSGNTIYF.

The chain has TRBV9 and TRBJ2-3; maybe TRBD2 (7 bases). There are 17 residues in the CDR3. From germline, CDR1 is SGDLS and CDR2 YYNGEE. With 4 bases removed from V and 0 bases from J, the gap between germline ends came to 18 bases. In DNA form, the CDR3 reads TGTGCCAGCAGCCCTCAAGGGGGGGAGCCTAGCACAGATACGCAGTATTTT. Its translation: CASSPQGGEPSTDTQYF.

The chain links TRBV6-1 to TRBJ1-2; weak D call: TRBD1 (5 bases). V was pared by 1 base and J by 2 bases, with 8 bases between. Germline V gives CDR1 MNHNS, CDR2 SASEGT. The CDR3 spans 14 residues. As DNA, the CDR3 is TGTGCCAGCAGTGAAGGACAGAGAAACTATGGCTACACCTTC. Protein sequence: CASSEGQRNYGYTF.

This clone has just a few counts. The V call is TRBV10-2, the J call TRBJ1-4; TRBD1 aligns across 9 bases. The CDR3 consists of 15 residues. Trimming at V came to 0 bases and at J to 8 bases, leaving 4 bases not matched to a gene. Germline CDR1 WSHSY, CDR2 SAAADI. This CDR3 is CASSESGTGWEKLFF. For the CDR3, the DNA is TGCGCCAGCAGTGAGTCGGGGACAGGGTGGGAAAAACTGTTTTTT.

The rearrangement links TRBV11-2 to TRBJ2-7; 13 bases are a match to TRBD2. The CDR3 contains 15 residues. Per germline, CDR1 SGHAT and CDR2 FQNNGV. With 5 bases clipped from V and 6 bases from J, the junction kept 7 bases outside the gene matches. Written as DNA, the CDR3 is TGTGCCAGCAGCCTAGGACTAGCGGGGGCCAGCGAGCAGTACTTC. It codes for CASSLGLAGASEQYF.

The chain carries TRBV13 and TRBJ2-5; 7 bases line up with TRBD1. The CDR3 contains 15 residues. CDR1 PRHDT and CDR2 FYEKMQ come from the germline V gene (reference sequence). V was clipped by 0 bases and J by 3 bases; unmatched bases: 4. CDR3 coding DNA: TGTGCCAGCAGCTTAGGGACAGGGTTAAAAGAGACCCAGTACTTC. Translation gives CASSLGTGLKETQYF.

In this sample, this clone turned up a few times. The chain is built from TRBV28 and TRBJ1-1, with D uncertain. Trimming took off 6 bases at V and 0 bases at J, with 11 bases between the two ends. CDR1 and CDR2 (germline): MDHEN, SYDVKM. This CDR3 comprises 14 residues. As DNA, the CDR3 is TGTGCCAGCAGCCCTGGCCTCCTGAACACTGAAGCTTTCTTT. Translated, it gives CASSPGLLNTEAFF. Filled out from reference TRBV28 and TRBJ1-1, the complete variable domain reads DVKVTQSSRYLVKRTGEKVFLECVQDMDHENMFWYRQDPGLGLRLIYFSYDVKMKEKGDIPEGYSVSREKKERFSLILESASTNQTSMYLCASSPGLLNTEAFFGQGTRLTVV.

The chain joins TRBV6-1 to TRBJ2-1; no clear D gene. The CDR3 consists of 11 residues. V was shortened by 1 base and J by 9 bases, with 4 bases between the two germline ends. Germline lookup yields CDR1 MNHNS and CDR2 SASEGT. The CDR3 region has the DNA TGTGCCAGCAGTGAAGGAGGTGAGCAGTTCTTC. The encoded protein is CASSEGGEQFF.

V and J are TRBV5-1 and TRBJ2-5; 14 nucleotides match TRBD2. The CDR3 is made up of 17 amino acids. Germline values: CDR1 SGHRS, CDR2 YFSETQ. Trimming took 0 bases from V and 5 from J; bases not matched to a gene: 6. The CDR3, as DNA: TGCGCCAGCAGCTTGGGGACTAGCGGGGGGTCGGGGGAGACCCAGTACTTC. Translating gives CASSLGTSGGSGETQYF.

The chain carries TRBV19 and TRBJ2-7; the match to TRBD2 covers 9 bases. This CDR3 comprises 15 residues. Germline CDR1 is LNHDA and CDR2 is SQIVND (reference sequence). The V and J ends lost 0 bases and 5 bases, in that order; junction bases with no gene match: 5. DNA of the CDR3: TGTGCCAGTAGTATAGATCTATCTAGCGGGGACGAGCAGTACTTC. Translated, it gives CASSIDLSSGDEQYF.

The chain joins TRBV5-1 to TRBJ2-7, with a tentative D call TRBD1 (5 bases). Trimming removed 4 bases at V and 0 bases at J, with 17 bases between. The CDR3 has 16 residues. Germline assignment: CDR1 SGHRS and CDR2 YFSETQ. The CDR3 reads CASSPSPSTGSYEQYF. CDR3 bases: TGCGCCAGCAGCCCTTCGCCGAGCACAGGCTCCTACGAGCAGTACTTC.

The sample holds a few counts of this clone. The chain joins TRBV5-5 to TRBJ1-6, with D perhaps TRBD1 (6 bases). The CDR3 totals 13 residues. Trimming stripped 2 bases from V and 10 bases from J, with 10 bases between. Germline V CDR1 and CDR2: SGHKS, YYEKEE (reference sequence). The CDR3 DNA follows: TGTGCCAGCAGCTTCAACAGGGTATCACCCCTCCACTTT. It translates to CASSFNRVSPLHF.

This chain connects TRBV7-3 to TRBJ1-4; a possible D gene is TRBD1 (5 bases). The germline V gene has CDR1 SGHTA and CDR2 FQGTGA. Trimming removed 1 base from V and 0 bases from J, with 12 bases in between. The length of the CDR3 is 17 residues. CDR3 protein: CASSLMGRAATNEKLFF. In DNA form, the CDR3 reads TGTGCCAGCAGCTTAATGGGCAGGGCGGCAACTAATGAAAAACTGTTTTTT.

V usage is TRBV3-1 (or the pseudogene TRBV3-2) and J usage is TRBJ2-2, with TRBD2 matching 11 bases. Germline loops: CDR1 LGHDT, CDR2 YNNKEL (reference sequence). The CDR3 consists of 16 residues. The trim removed 4 bases at V and 0 bases at J, leaving 1 base unmatched. CDR3 in DNA: TGTGCCAGCAGCCCGACTAGCGGGGCGAACACCGGGGAGCTGTTTTTT. It yields the protein CASSPTSGANTGELFF.

This rearrangement joins TRBV19 to TRBJ2-1; maybe TRBD2 (7 bases). Germline CDR1 is LNHDA and CDR2 is SQIVND (reference sequence). CDR3 length: 15 residues. V was shortened by 6 bases and J by 0 bases, with 12 bases between the two germline ends. The CDR3 reads CASSSGGSSYNEQFF. CDR3 sequence (DNA): TGTGCCAGTAGCTCGGGGGGCAGCTCCTACAATGAGCAGTTCTTC.

This chain joins TRBV7-3 and TRBJ2-6; a weak D match, TRBD1 (5 bases). Trimming took off 5 bases at V and 2 bases at J, with 13 bases between the two ends. Germline V CDR1 and CDR2: SGHTA, FQGTGA. The CDR3 runs to 16 residues. The CDR3 nucleotides are TGTGCCAGCAGCCCAGACAGCGCTGCTGGGGCCAACGTCCTGACTTTC. It encodes CASSPDSAAGANVLTF.